Below, 16 T cell receptor beta chains from the same sample are listed, as sequenced in a study of cytomegalovirus exposure and HLA in healthy donors. 13 Jbeta primers and 60 Vbeta primers were used for the PCR. Clones were read by immunoSEQ multiplex PCR, and TCRdb kept only the in-frame ones, dropping some. The table records around 200,000 clones, roughly 80% of them present only once. What was sequenced was PBMCs. These receptors were obtained from a man in his fifties or sixties in good health and CMV-seronegative.

The rearrangement joins TRBV14 to TRBJ1-2; D is possibly TRBD1 (5 bases). The germline V and J ends were trimmed by 1 base and 2 bases, with 11 bases remaining between them. This CDR3 has 15 amino acids. In germline, CDR1 is SGHDN, CDR2 FVKESK. The CDR3 spells CASSQGRSGNYGYTF. The CDR3 bases are TGTGCCAGCAGCCAAGGAAGATCAGGGAACTATGGCTACACCTTC.

This chain's CDR3 is CASSLRTGGTGELFF. CDR3 DNA sequence: TGTGCCAGCAGCTTAAGGACAGGGGGCACCGGGGAGCTGTTTTTT. The chain joins TRBV7-3 to TRBJ2-2; TRBD1 matches 10 bases. CDR3 length: 15 amino acids. V shed 1 base, J shed 4 bases, and the junction held 0 bases outside the gene matches. Germline V gene data show CDR1 as SGHTA and CDR2 as FQGTGA.

The chain uses TRBV7-9 and TRBJ2-1; D perhaps matches TRBD1 (5 bases). Per the germline V gene, CDR1 is SEHNR and CDR2 is FQNEAQ (reference sequence). The CDR3 totals 12 residues. Trimming removed 4 bases from V and 8 bases from J, with 9 bases in between. The CDR3 is CASSSQGHEQFF. DNA of the CDR3: TGTGCCAGCAGCTCGCAGGGCCATGAGCAGTTCTTC.

V is TRBV19 and J is TRBJ2-7; TRBD1 aligns across 8 bases. CDR3 size: 15 residues. The germline CDR1 and CDR2 sequences are LNHDA and SQIVND (reference sequence). Trimming at V came to 5 bases and at J to 1 base, leaving 7 bases not matched to a gene. The CDR3 DNA reads TGTGCCAGTAGTGGCCGCGACAGGGGTTCCTACGAGCAGTACTTC. It translates to CASSGRDRGSYEQYF.

The J gene is TRBJ2-1, the V gene TRBV7-8; 7 bases fit TRBD1. Losses at the gene ends were 1 base for V and 3 bases for J; bases not matched to a gene: 6. The CDR3 loop spans 16 amino acids. CDR1 and CDR2 (germline): SGHVS, FQNEAQ. The CDR3 DNA reads as TGTGCCAGCAGCTTAGTGTCGGGACAGATCTACAATGAGCAGTTCTTC. It translates to CASSLVSGQIYNEQFF.

This clone has just one count. This chain uses TRBV7-2 with TRBJ1-1; 7 bases agree with TRBD1. The J segment lost 1 base and the V segment lost 2 bases, leaving 7 bases of the junction unmatched. Germline-derived CDR1 and CDR2 are SGHTA and FQGNSA. The CDR3 has 16 residues. CDR3 sequence reads: CASSLWPGGPNTEAFF. The DNA of the CDR3 is TGTGCCAGCAGCTTATGGCCAGGGGGACCGAACACTGAAGCTTTCTTT.

The chain employs TRBV14 and TRBJ2-3, with 9 nucleotides matching TRBD1. The CDR3 covers 16 residues. The germline CDR1 and CDR2 sequences are SGHDN and FVKESK. The J segment lost 0 bases and the V segment lost 5 bases, leaving 6 bases of the junction unmatched. The CDR3 DNA is TGTGCCAGCAGCGGGCGGACAGGGGTTAGCACAGATACGCAGTATTTT. Translated: CASSGRTGVSTDTQYF.

This clone was detected only a few times. This rearrangement joins TRBV18 to TRBJ2-2; D remains unclear. Germline V gene data show CDR1 as KGHSH and CDR2 as LQKENI. Trimming removed 2 bases at V and 2 bases at J, with 9 bases between. The CDR3 is made up of 15 amino acids. The CDR3 region has the DNA TGTGCCAGCTCACCAGTCTCAGATAACACCGGGGAGCTGTTTTTT. This translates into CASSPVSDNTGELFF.

The chain has TRBV18 and TRBJ1-2; 8 bases agree with TRBD1. Trimming removed 4 bases from V and 6 bases from J; junction bases left unmatched: 4. From germline, CDR1 is KGHSH and CDR2 LQKENI. The length of the CDR3 is 13 residues. CDR3 in amino acids: CASSRAGGDGYTF. For the CDR3, the DNA is TGTGCCAGCTCACGGGCAGGGGGCGATGGCTACACCTTC.

This clone has a handful of counts. The chain combines TRBV7-9 with TRBJ2-7; 8 bases agree with TRBD1. This CDR3 is 15 amino acids long. CDR1 is SEHNR and CDR2 is FQNEAQ in the germline V gene (reference sequence). The J segment lost 2 bases and the V segment lost 5 bases, leaving 8 bases of the junction unmatched. The CDR3 DNA sequence: TGTGCCAGCAGCCGCCTGGGACAGGCTACCTACGAGCAGTACTTC. It encodes CASSRLGQATYEQYF.

The chain combines TRBV10-3 with TRBJ1-1; 9 bases fit TRBD1. V was clipped by 3 bases and J by 6 bases; unmatched bases: 5. Per the germline V gene, CDR1 is ENHRY and CDR2 is SYGVKD. This CDR3 has 14 amino acids. CDR3 amino acids: CAISDRDRASEAFF. CDR3 sequence (DNA): TGTGCCATCAGTGATAGGGACAGGGCTTCTGAAGCTTTCTTT.

V is TRBV9 and J is TRBJ2-7, with D unclear. The CDR3 covers 15 residues. Germline V gene data show CDR1 as SGDLS and CDR2 as YYNGEE. V shed 4 bases and J shed 3 bases, with 17 bases lying between them. CDR3 loop: CASSPVGVSLYEQYF. DNA for the CDR3: TGTGCCAGCAGCCCTGTCGGAGTATCCCTCTACGAGCAGTACTTC. Based on the CDR3 plus reference TRBV9 and TRBJ2-7, the full variable domain is DSGVTQTPKHLITATGQRVTLRCSPRSGDLSVYWYQQSLDQGLQFLIQYYNGEERAKGNILERFSAQQFPDLHSELNLSSLELGDSALYFCASSPVGVSLYEQYFGPGTRLTVT.

This clone was counted a single time. The chain employs TRBV28 and TRBJ2-7, with 8 bases identical to TRBD1. The CDR3 contains 12 residues. V dropped 4 bases and J dropped 4; count of bases not matched to a gene: 0. Germline V gives CDR1 MDHEN, CDR2 SYDVKM. The CDR3 spells CASSWTGYEQYF. The CDR3 DNA sequence: TGTGCCAGCAGTTGGACAGGGTACGAGCAGTACTTC.

Concerning this clone: Sequence at one end of the junction differs from germline and may be a read error. The chain recombines TRBV7-2 with TRBJ1-6; perhaps TRBD1 as D (5 bases). Germline V CDR1 and CDR2: SGHTA, FQGNSA. The CDR3 runs 16 residues. CDR3 sequence reads: CASSFGRASSNSPLHF. Here the CDR3 DNA reads TGTGCCAGCAGCTTCGGCAGGGCATCCTCTAATTCACCCCTCCACTTT. The full variable domain, rest sourced from reference TRBV7-2 and TRBJ1-6, is GAGVSQSPSNKVTEKGKDVELRCDPISGHTALYWYRQSLGQGLEFLIYFQGNSAPDKSGLPSDRFSAERTGGSVSTLTIQRTQQEDSAVYLCASSFGRASSNSPLHFGNGTRLTVT.

CDR3 region: CASSLDGSGSYNQPQHF. In DNA form, the CDR3 reads TGCGCCAGCAGCTTGGATGGTTCGGGGTCTTACAATCAGCCCCAGCATTTT. The chain couples TRBV5-1 to TRBJ1-5, with D unresolved. CDR1 and CDR2 from the germline V gene are SGHRS and YFSETQ. The CDR3 loop spans 17 amino acids. V lost 0 bases, J lost 3 bases, and 16 bases lay in between.

This clone was picked up a small number of times. This rearrangement joins TRBV25-1 to TRBJ2-1; D might be TRBD1 (6 bases). Germline V gene lookup returns CDR1 MGHDK and CDR2 SYGVNS. V lost 1 base to trimming and J lost 6 bases, with 13 bases between them. The CDR3 has 15 amino acids. Written as DNA, the CDR3 is TGTGCCAGCAGTGAATTCTTGAGAGGGGGCAATGAGCAGTTCTTC. This translates into CASSEFLRGGNEQFF.